Listed below are T cell receptor beta chains from one sample, sequenced in a study of graft-versus-host responses after intestinal transplantation. These receptors are not linked to any known antigen. Assay used: immunoSEQ multiplex PCR; TCRdb lists only in-frame clones, some missing. There are about 120,000 clones in the sample; approximately 95% occur only once, and over 2.5% lies in the top ten. The sequencing here drew on unstimulated CD8+ T cells sorted from spleen or lymph node cells, taken before intestinal transplant. The source is a human donor who received an intestinal transplant. Both conserved end residues are trimmed from each CDR3.

V gene | CDR3 protein
TRBV19 | ASSFSGQAQQPQH
TRBV28 | ASSFRAVGEQF
TRBV27 | ASSTTSGSASYEQY
TRBV7-8 | ASSPTGTGIYNEQF
TRBV9 | ASSEIQGAGGAEAF
TRBV6-5 | ASSYEGDTDTQY
TRBV7-2 | ASSLGGQGTLLSYEQY
TRBV21-1 | ASTKGQEDRTNQPQH
TRBV28 | ASSFPYQGAGNTIY
TRBV7-8 | ASSMPGTSGSFYNEQF
TRBV7-9 | ASSSLDRTGGVGPQY
TRBV9 | ASGIGTGDYGYT
TRBV4-3 | ASSQVDRGNYGYT
TRBV4-1 | ASSQAKTLNTEAF
TRBV13 | ASRGPTGELF
TRBV25-1 | ASSDYGTATYEQY
TRBV19 | ASSIGLAGGNEQF
TRBV7-9 | VSSLGARDPYDYT
TRBV29-1 | STTGFTEAF
TRBV27 | ASSLTSGAYEQY
TRBV15 | ATSKDREPPYEQY
TRBV28 | ASSFLNREQY
TRBV9 | ASSPGTSGGYEQY
TRBV4-1 | ASSQEALAGGSSYNEQF
TRBV4-2 | ASSQAGPDTQY
TRBV9 | ASSVVGYTDTQY
TRBV5-1 | ASSPLWRDLYNEQF
TRBV19 | ASRPTPGQGYEQY
TRBV2 | ASRGDTEAF
TRBV29-1 | SVGTRDREGETQY
TRBV19 | ASSQALAYEQY
TRBV15 | ATSDVSDSYGYT
TRBV13 | ASSPQGSGSHNEQF
TRBV7-8 | ASSLTESYEQY
TRBV7-9 | ASSDPSGYSYEQY
TRBV5-6 | ASSLWVGGDVEKLF
TRBV4-2 | ASSHDERTGLRYGYT
TRBV7-3 | ASSPDAGYQYNEQF
TRBV5-1 | ASSLGGTKQY
TRBV4-3 | ASSQGTGVYEQY
TRBV9 | ASSEGANEKLF
TRBV2 | ASSVSQGDSYEQY
TRBV9 | ASSVAIGLEVNNEQF
TRBV7-8 | ASSFGQHYGYT
TRBV28 | ASSPAGVSGANVLT
TRBV28 | ASSLWTGVGETQY
TRBV15 | ATSRGSYSYEQY
TRBV6-5 | ASSPEAHSGNTIY
TRBV6-6 | ASLEGLAGSTDTQY
TRBV6-5 | ASSRLAASYEQY
TRBV19 | ASSIRSRYNEQF
TRBV28 | ASSTPGLAAIYEQY
TRBV7-9 | ASSLFPTENTEAF
TRBV4-1 | ASSQPRPADTQY
TRBV15 | ATSSETGSYEQY